This TCR beta chain is from a study of Graves' ophthalmopathy and Graves' hyperthyroidism. RNA transcripts served as template for amplifying TCR beta CDR3 sequences. The first round was an RT-PCR with HTBI primers, and the second round was a multiplex PCR. TCRdb re-called the multiplex PCR reads with MiXCR, one entry per CDR3 protein. Among more than 1,000,000 distinct CDR3 sequences, around a third were seen once, and the ten largest hold around 10%. Patients with other autoimmune diseases, uncontrolled infections, pregnancy or lactation were excluded. In this sample, this clonotype turned up many times. The CDR3 is made up of 13 amino acids. V was pared by 3 bases and J by 6 bases, with 9 bases between. Germline V gene lookup returns CDR1 LNHDA and CDR2 SQIVND (reference sequence).

This receptor was obtained from an adult man with Graves' hyperthyroidism. What was sequenced was peripheral blood or thyroid tissue (not recorded which). The chain uses TRBV19 and TRBJ1-5, with D possibly TRBD1 on 6 matching bases. CDR3 coding DNA: TGTGCCAGTAGTATGGGGGACATTCAGCCCCAGCATTTT. This translates into CASSMGDIQPQHF.